This TCR beta chain was obtained from a study of T cell responses to AZD1222 COVID-19 vaccine. Study-wide results and limits: Repertoires in all cases were sampled only once the peak T cell response had passed. Baseline testing showed seropositivity in only six or seven AZD1222 recipients.

The table came from immunoSEQ multiplex PCR; TCRdb's copy has only in-frame clones and leaves some out. The table includes more than 150,000 clones, 90% to 95% detected once. About this clone: Its antigen is not identified.

This clonotype originated in an adult who received the AZD1222 COVID-19 vaccine. Source: peripheral blood, taken 28 days after the second AZD1222 dose.

The CDR3 region is CASSFGGRGETQYF. CDR3 DNA sequence: TGTGCCAGCAGCTTTGGGGGGCGCGGGGAGACCCAGTACTTC. The chain combines TRBV28 with TRBJ2-5, with D perhaps TRBD1 or TRBD2 (6 bases each). The V and J ends lost 6 bases and 5 bases respectively, with 16 bases between them. The CDR3 covers 14 residues. Germline V gene lookup returns CDR1 MDHEN and CDR2 SYDVKM.